The next 20 T cell receptor beta chains were all read from a single sample in a study of cytomegalovirus exposure and HLA in healthy donors. TCRdb's copy holds only in-frame clones and misses some; the assay was immunoSEQ multiplex PCR. This table holds more than 120,000 clones, approximately 88% found once. Sample: PBMCs. These receptors originate from a man aged 18 to 30 in good health and CMV-seropositive.

J is TRBJ1-5 and V is TRBV30; 9 nucleotides align to TRBD1. V dropped 1 base and J dropped 7; count of bases not matched to a gene: 5. The CDR3 totals 14 residues. Looked up from germline, CDR1 is GTSNPN and CDR2 is SVGIG (reference sequence). The CDR3, as DNA: TGTGCCTGGAGTGGGGGACAGGGAGGGCAGCCCCAGCATTTT. Translated, it gives CAWSGGQGGQPQHF. The full variable domain, its missing parts supplied by reference TRBV30 and TRBJ1-5, is SQTIHQWPATLVQPVGSPLSLECTVEGTSNPNLYWYRQAAGRGLQLLFYSVGIGQISSEVPQNLSASRPQDRQFILSSKKLLLSDSGFYLCAWSGGQGGQPQHFGDGTRLSIL.

This chain links TRBV6-5 with TRBJ2-1; 9 nucleotides match TRBD2. The CDR3 consists of 16 residues. Germline V gene sequence: CDR1 MNHEY, CDR2 SVGAGI. V lost 1 base to trimming and J lost 6 bases; unmatched junction nucleotides: 7. CDR3 bases: TGTGCCAGCAGTTACTTCGGGCTAGCGGGACCCAATGAGCAGTTCTTC. Its protein is CASSYFGLAGPNEQFF.

The chain has TRBV13 and TRBJ2-7; 8 nucleotides line up with TRBD2. The ends lost 5 bases at V and 0 bases at J; junction bases unmatched: 9. CDR1 and CDR2 (germline): PRHDT, FYEKMQ (reference sequence). CDR3 length equals 16 residues. The DNA of the CDR3 is TGTGCCAGCAGCCCCCGGGGTAGCGGGGCCTCCTACGAGCAGTACTTC. Protein: CASSPRGSGASYEQYF.

CDR3 nucleotides: TGTGCCACCGTGCCATCGGGAGGACCCCAAGAGACCCAGTACTTC. Translation: CATVPSGGPQETQYF. V gene TRBV28 combines with J gene TRBJ2-5; 7 bases are a match to TRBD2. The germline V gene has CDR1 MDHEN and CDR2 SYDVKM. The CDR3 is 15 residues long. V lost 10 bases and J lost 1; bases outside the gene matches: 12.

The chain links TRBV7-9 to TRBJ1-1, with D perhaps TRBD1 (5 bases). Germline V gene sequence: CDR1 SEHNR, CDR2 FQNEAQ (reference sequence). The V end lost 5 bases, the J end lost 4 bases, and 14 bases lay between the germline ends. The CDR3 covers 14 residues. CDR3 sequence (DNA): TGTGCCAGCAGCCTAGGGGACTGGGGCACTGAAGCTTTCTTT. Translation gives CASSLGDWGTEAFF.

In its sample, this clone was seen once. The chain is built from TRBV2 and TRBJ1-5, with D possibly TRBD1 on 5 matching bases. Germline-derived CDR1 and CDR2 are SNHLY and FYNNEI. Trimming removed 0 bases at V and 2 bases at J, with 20 bases between. The CDR3 covers 19 residues. The CDR3 bases are TGTGCCAGCAGTGAAGCCCGGGGGTTGGGATGGAGCGGCAATCAGCCCCAGCATTTT. It specifies CASSEARGLGWSGNQPQHF.

The CDR3 loop reads CASSPGQGGIQPQHF. The CDR3 region has the DNA TGTGCCAGCTCACCAGGGCAGGGAGGTATTCAGCCCCAGCATTTT. The V call is TRBV18, the J call TRBJ1-5; weak D call: TRBD1 (5 bases). Germline lookup yields CDR1 KGHSH and CDR2 LQKENI. The V end was cut by 2 bases, the J end by 6 bases, with 14 bases between. CDR3 length: 15 residues.

The J gene is TRBJ1-1, the V gene TRBV29-1; 12 bases are shared with TRBD1. The CDR3 runs 19 residues. Germline trimming cut 4 bases from V and 5 bases from J; bases unmatched to any gene: 20. Germline V gene sequence: CDR1 SQVTM, CDR2 ANQGSEA. CDR3 loop: CSVVGGVGTGGAGGTEAFF. The CDR3, as DNA: TGCAGCGTTGTAGGAGGAGTAGGGACAGGGGGCGCAGGGGGGACTGAAGCTTTCTTT. Full variable domain (remainder filled in from reference TRBV29-1 and TRBJ1-1): SAVISQKPSRDICQRGTSLTIQCQVDSQVTMMFWYRQQPGQSLTLIATANQGSEATYESGFVIDKFPISRPNLTFSTLTVSNMSPEDSSIYLCSVVGGVGTGGAGGTEAFFGQGTRLTVV.

This chain links TRBV5-1 with TRBJ2-7, with a tentative D call TRBD2 (6 bases). Deletions cut 0 bases from V and 0 bases from J, with 13 bases between. CDR1 is SGHRS and CDR2 is YFSETQ in the germline V gene. The CDR3 contains 16 residues. CDR3 sequence: CASSLALAASSYEQYF. The CDR3 DNA reads as TGCGCCAGCAGCTTGGCCTTAGCGGCGAGCTCCTACGAGCAGTACTTC.

The chain links TRBV6-6 to TRBJ2-7, with D unclear. This CDR3 is built from 11 residues. Germline-derived CDR1 and CDR2 are MNHNY and SVGAGI (reference sequence). V lost 4 bases and J lost 4, with 5 bases in between. In DNA, the CDR3 is TGTGCCAGCAGTTCCCGGTACGAGCAGTACTTC. Protein sequence: CASSSRYEQYF.

The genes are TRBV2 and TRBJ1-2; the match to TRBD1 covers 10 bases. This CDR3 spans 17 amino acids. Germline V gene sequence: CDR1 SNHLY, CDR2 FYNNEI. Losses at the gene ends were 6 bases for V and 0 bases for J; bases not matched to a gene: 10. CDR3 protein: CASSTSRDRGTNYGYTF. In DNA, the CDR3 is TGTGCCAGCAGCACTAGCCGGGACAGGGGCACTAACTATGGCTACACCTTC.

The V call is TRBV25-1, the J call TRBJ1-2; D not resolved. Per the germline V gene, CDR1 is MGHDK and CDR2 is SYGVNS. CDR3 length equals 15 residues. Trimming cost V 0 bases and J 1 base, with 9 bases left between them. CDR3 protein: CASSEYSTGNYGYTF. CDR3 nucleotides: TGTGCCAGCAGTGAATACTCCACGGGTAACTATGGCTACACCTTC.

The chain carries TRBV19 and TRBJ1-5; the D is unclear. The V and J ends lost 1 base and 0 bases respectively, with 10 bases between them. The germline CDR1 and CDR2 sequences are LNHDA and SQIVND (reference sequence). The CDR3 extends over 16 amino acids. CDR3 nucleotide sequence: TGTGCCAGTAGTATAGGGCAGGTCCATAGCAATCAGCCCCAGCATTTT. Translating it yields CASSIGQVHSNQPQHF.

This clone was counted a single time. This chain links TRBV13 with TRBJ1-2; a weak D match, TRBD1 (5 bases). The CDR3 contains 15 residues. The V and J ends lost 2 bases and 1 base respectively, with 11 bases between them. CDR1 PRHDT and CDR2 FYEKMQ come from the germline V gene (reference sequence). The CDR3, as DNA: TGTGCCAGCAGCTTATGGGGCCAATTTAACTATGGCTACACCTTC. This encodes CASSLWGQFNYGYTF.

The V gene is TRBV7-2, the J gene TRBJ2-7, with TRBD1 matching over 8 bases. V lost 4 bases to trimming and J lost 6 bases; unmatched junction nucleotides: 8. CDR1 and CDR2 from the germline V gene are SGHTA and FQGNSA. This CDR3 has 14 amino acids. DNA for the CDR3: TGTGCCAGCAGCTCGTTCGGACAGGGCCTCGAGCAGTACTTC. Its translation is CASSSFGQGLEQYF.

This sequence joins TRBV10-3 and TRBJ2-7; TRBD2 agrees at 8 bases. Trimming cost V 7 bases and J 2 bases; bases outside gene matches: 4. CDR1 ENHRY and CDR2 SYGVKD come from the germline V gene. This CDR3 contains 13 residues. CDR3 sequence: CAIMSSGAYEQYF. CDR3 DNA sequence: TGTGCCATCATGAGTAGCGGGGCCTACGAGCAGTACTTC.

The chain has TRBV29-1 and TRBJ2-3; 12 nucleotides line up with TRBD2. The CDR3 spans 14 residues. CDR1 and CDR2 from the germline V gene are SQVTM and ANQGSEA. The trim removed 8 bases at V and 4 bases at J, leaving 7 bases unmatched. CDR3 DNA sequence: TGCAGCCCTCGACTAGCGGGAGCCCCAGATACGCAGTATTTT. Translating it yields CSPRLAGAPDTQYF.

This chain's CDR3 is CASSQDPPGLVFGGTQYF. CDR3 coding DNA: TGCGCCAGCAGCCAAGACCCTCCTGGACTAGTTTTCGGCGGGACCCAGTACTTC. The J gene is TRBJ2-5, the V gene TRBV4-1; 7 bases align to TRBD2. With V trimmed by 0 bases and J by 7 bases, 17 bases remained unmatched. The CDR3 totals 18 residues. Germline V CDR1 and CDR2: MGHRA, YSYEKL.

The chain joins TRBV19 to TRBJ2-1, with 9 bases lining up with TRBD2. V lost 9 bases, J lost 0 bases, and 6 bases stayed unmatched. Germline V gene lookup returns CDR1 LNHDA and CDR2 SQIVND (reference sequence). The CDR3 loop spans 15 amino acids. The CDR3 bases are TGTGCCAGCAGAACTAGCGGGTACTCCTACAATGAGCAGTTCTTC. It yields the protein CASRTSGYSYNEQFF.

The chain couples TRBV27 to TRBJ2-1; 12 bases fit TRBD2. The CDR3 extends over 17 amino acids. J lost 6 bases, V lost 2 bases, and 8 bases had no gene match. CDR1 MNHEY and CDR2 SMNVEV come from the germline V gene (reference sequence). CDR3 bases: TGTGCCAGCAGTTTAGATGGGCTAGCGGGAGGGAGCAATGAGCAGTTCTTC. Translating gives CASSLDGLAGGSNEQFF.